The 31 T cell receptor beta chains given below trace back to one sample, sequenced in a study of blood T cell repertoires in COVID-19. Only in-frame clones appear in the TCRdb table, and some are missing; sequencing was by immunoSEQ multiplex PCR. The data contain around 150,000 clones, about four fifths of them seen just once; the ten biggest clones take up 2.2%. Sequencing was done on a sample of peripheral blood. The receptors come from a man in his 70s with acute or convalescent COVID-19.

This clone appeared a few times. V gene TRBV30 combines with J gene TRBJ1-2; perhaps TRBD1 as D (6 bases). Germline-derived CDR1 and CDR2 are GTSNPN and SVGIG (reference sequence). The length of the CDR3 is 11 residues. CDR3: CGEKTGIGYTF. In DNA form, the CDR3 reads TGTGGGGAAAAAACAGGGATTGGCTACACCTTC.

The chain links TRBV30 to TRBJ1-1, with D perhaps matching TRBD1 (5 bases). V gave up 8 bases and J gave up 2 bases, with 21 bases separating them. CDR1 GTSNPN and CDR2 SVGIG come from the germline V gene (reference sequence). The CDR3 consists of 15 residues. The CDR3 nucleotides are TGTGCCCGGACCCCCGTTACAGGATTTAACACTGAAGCTTTCTTT. This codes for CARTPVTGFNTEAFF.

V is TRBV18 and J is TRBJ1-1, with 9 nucleotides matching TRBD1. This CDR3 region has 13 residues. The germline CDR1 and CDR2 sequences are KGHSH and LQKENI. Trimming removed 3 bases from V and 9 bases from J; junction bases left unmatched: 5. CDR3: CASSPGQGEKAFF. The CDR3 bases are TGTGCCAGCTCACCGGGACAGGGTGAAAAAGCTTTCTTT. Using reference TRBV18 and TRBJ1-1 for the parts outside the CDR3, the full variable domain is NAGVMQNPRHLVRRRGQEARLRCSPMKGHSHVYWYRQLPEEGLKFMVYLQKENIIDESGMPKERFSAEFPKEGPSILRIQQVVRGDSAAYFCASSPGQGEKAFFGQGTRLTVV.

This clone has ten or more counts. The chain carries TRBV28 and TRBJ1-5; TRBD1 agrees at 11 bases. Unmatched junction bases numbered 9, after V lost 8 bases and J lost 6 bases. Germline V gene lookup returns CDR1 MDHEN and CDR2 SYDVKM. The CDR3 covers 15 residues. CDR3 in amino acids: CASQQGTGGIQPQHF. The CDR3 DNA sequence: TGTGCCAGCCAGCAGGGGACAGGGGGAATTCAGCCCCAGCATTTT.

The chain links TRBV6-5 to TRBJ2-7; TRBD1 matches at 9 bases. Germline CDR1 is MNHEY and CDR2 is SVGAGI. CDR3 length: 15 residues. V lost 0 bases and J lost 3; bases outside the gene matches: 3. The CDR3 DNA sequence: TGTGCCAGCAGTTACTCGGACAGGGGCAACTACGAGCAGTACTTC. Protein sequence: CASSYSDRGNYEQYF.

The V call is TRBV5-1, the J call TRBJ1-6, with TRBD1 as a possible D gene (5 bases). The V end lost 4 bases, the J end lost 8 bases, and 13 bases lay between the germline ends. CDR1 is SGHRS, CDR2 YFSETQ, per germline. This CDR3 has 14 amino acids. The CDR3 reads CASSTDINDSPLHF. CDR3 bases: TGCGCCAGCAGCACGGACATTAATGATTCACCCCTCCACTTT.

The chain has TRBV7-9 and TRBJ1-4; D is unresolved. This CDR3 is built from 14 residues. Germline V gives CDR1 SEHNR, CDR2 FQNEAQ (reference sequence). Trimming removed 2 bases from V and 4 bases from J, with 8 bases in between. The CDR3 protein is CASSLTRNNEKLFF. CDR3 sequence (DNA): TGTGCCAGCAGCTTAACCAGAAATAATGAAAAACTGTTTTTT.

The chain couples TRBV19 to TRBJ1-1; maybe TRBD1 (6 bases). The CDR3 consists of 15 residues. V was clipped by 5 bases and J by 3 bases, with 16 bases between them. Germline V CDR1 and CDR2: LNHDA, SQIVND (reference sequence). The CDR3 sequence is CASSPDRPRDTEAFF. In DNA form, the CDR3 reads TGTGCCAGTAGTCCTGACAGGCCGAGGGACACTGAAGCTTTCTTT.

The chain is built from TRBV5-1 and TRBJ2-3; possible D gene TRBD1, 6 bases. The CDR3 runs 16 residues. V was trimmed by 0 bases and J by 4 bases, leaving 15 bases between them. The germline CDR1 and CDR2 sequences are SGHRS and YFSETQ. The CDR3 region has the DNA TGCGCCAGCAGCTTGGTCTGGACAGACCGATCAGATACGCAGTATTTT. It specifies CASSLVWTDRSDTQYF.

V is TRBV28 and J is TRBJ2-2; D remains unclear. Germline assignment: CDR1 MDHEN and CDR2 SYDVKM. V was pared by 3 bases and J by 5 bases, with 13 bases between. The CDR3 length is 15 residues. The CDR3 sequence: CASSFWSETTGELFF. The CDR3, as DNA: TGTGCCAGCAGTTTTTGGAGCGAAACGACCGGGGAGCTGTTTTTT. The whole variable domain, remainder taken from reference TRBV28 and TRBJ2-2, is DVKVTQSSRYLVKRTGEKVFLECVQDMDHENMFWYRQDPGLGLRLIYFSYDVKMKEKGDIPEGYSVSREKKERFSLILESASTNQTSMYLCASSFWSETTGELFFGEGSRLTVL.

The chain links TRBV5-4 to TRBJ2-5, with a tentative D call TRBD2 (6 bases). This CDR3 spans 17 amino acids. The V end was cut by 2 bases, the J end by 2 bases, with 19 bases between. CDR1 is SGHNT and CDR2 is YYREEE in the germline V gene (reference sequence). The CDR3: CASSFRVAAWEQETQYF. Here the CDR3 DNA reads TGTGCCAGCAGCTTTCGGGTAGCGGCGTGGGAACAAGAGACCCAGTACTTC.

The J gene is TRBJ1-6, the V gene TRBV5-4; D might be TRBD1 (6 bases). Per germline, CDR1 SGHNT and CDR2 YYREEE (reference sequence). The CDR3 consists of 14 residues. V lost 0 bases and J 10 bases, leaving 11 bases between the germline ends. CDR3 sequence reads: CASSLEGGGSPLHF. Written as DNA, the CDR3 is TGTGCCAGCAGCTTGGAAGGGGGTGGATCACCCCTCCACTTT.

The rearrangement uses TRBV7-3 and TRBJ2-1; TRBD2 aligns across 11 bases. Trimming took 2 bases from V and 4 from J; bases not matched to a gene: 7. This CDR3 has 17 residues. The germline CDR1 and CDR2 sequences are SGHTA and FQGTGA. The CDR3 is CASSLGGTSGRYNEQFF. CDR3 in DNA: TGTGCCAGCAGCTTAGGGGGAACTAGCGGGAGATACAATGAGCAGTTCTTC.

The genes are TRBV19 and TRBJ2-3; 12 positions match TRBD2. V trimming: 5 bases; J trimming: 2 bases; junction bases outside the gene matches: 5. Germline V CDR1 and CDR2: LNHDA, SQIVND (reference sequence). The CDR3 extends over 16 amino acids. The CDR3 is CASSARLAGDTDTQYF. The CDR3 region has the DNA TGTGCCAGTAGTGCCCGACTAGCGGGGGACACAGATACGCAGTATTTT.

V is TRBV23-1 and J is TRBJ2-1, with 11 positions matching TRBD2. TRBV23-1 is identified as an open reading frame with a role that is uncertain. Trimming removed 10 bases from V and 3 bases from J; junction bases left unmatched: 11. This CDR3 has 16 amino acids. The CDR3 loop is CAITGTSGFFYNEQFF. The CDR3, as DNA: TGCGCCATCACCGGGACTAGCGGCTTTTTCTACAATGAGCAGTTCTTC.

As DNA, the CDR3 is TGCGCCAGCAGCCAAGATTTAGCGAACACCGGGGAGCTGTTTTTT. The encoded protein is CASSQDLANTGELFF. The rearrangement uses TRBV4-1 and TRBJ2-2; the D is unclear. Germline CDR1 MGHRA, CDR2 YSYEKL. V was shortened by 0 bases and J by 0 bases, with 5 bases between the two germline ends. CDR3 length: 15 amino acids.

J is TRBJ1-1 and V is TRBV2; the D gene is possibly TRBD1 (5 bases). This CDR3 is built from 14 residues. Trimming cost V 7 bases and J 4 bases, with 16 bases left between them. Germline V gene sequence: CDR1 SNHLY, CDR2 FYNNEI. In DNA, the CDR3 is TGTGCCAGCAATCCCGGGACTACTACCACTGAAGCTTTCTTT. It is translated as CASNPGTTTTEAFF.

This clone was picked up many times. This rearrangement joins TRBV30 to TRBJ1-2; no reliable D call. There are 14 residues in the CDR3. Trimming took 4 bases from V and 2 from J, leaving 14 bases between them. CDR1 GTSNPN and CDR2 SVGIG come from the germline V gene (reference sequence). In nucleotides, the CDR3 is TGTGCCTGGAATGTACAGAATCGGAACTATGGCTACACCTTC. The encoded protein is CAWNVQNRNYGYTF. The complete variable domain, with remaining parts taken from reference TRBV30 and TRBJ1-2, reads SQTIHQWPATLVQPVGSPLSLECTVEGTSNPNLYWYRQAAGRGLQLLFYSVGIGQISSEVPQNLSASRPQDRQFILSSKKLLLSDSGFYLCAWNVQNRNYGYTFGSGTRLTVV.

The chain has TRBV28 and TRBJ2-7; D is perhaps TRBD1 (5 bases). This CDR3 spans 12 amino acids. Germline values: CDR1 MDHEN, CDR2 SYDVKM. The V and J ends lost 7 bases and 4 bases respectively, with 11 bases between them. The CDR3 DNA sequence: TGTGCCAGCACGGCAGGGAAGTACGAGCAGTACTTC. Translation gives CASTAGKYEQYF.

This chain connects TRBV5-1 to TRBJ1-6; D possibly corresponds to TRBD1 (6 bases). V lost 5 bases to trimming and J lost 8 bases, with 14 bases between them. In germline, CDR1 is SGHRS, CDR2 YFSETQ. The CDR3 contains 14 residues. The CDR3 is CASSYRESDSPLHF. CDR3 in DNA: TGCGCCAGCAGTTACAGGGAATCCGATTCACCCCTCCACTTT.

The V call is TRBV6-1, the J call TRBJ1-2; D is ambiguous. V lost 2 bases and J 0 bases, leaving 7 bases between the germline ends. The CDR3 contains 14 residues. Germline V CDR1 and CDR2: MNHNS, SASEGT. CDR3 protein: CASSENRANYGYTF. CDR3 coding DNA: TGTGCCAGCAGTGAAAACCGAGCTAACTATGGCTACACCTTC.

The CDR3: CASSYSARSSKYGYTF. The CDR3 DNA follows: TGTGCCAGCAGTTACTCTGCCCGGAGCTCAAAATATGGCTACACCTTC. The genes are TRBV6-5 and TRBJ1-2, with D unresolved. The V end lost 0 bases, the J end lost 5 bases, and 16 bases lay between the germline ends. The germline gives CDR1 MNHEY, CDR2 SVGAGI. This CDR3 region has 16 residues.

The CDR3 nucleotides read TGTGCCAGCAGCTTAATTGGTACAGGGGTCACAGATACGCAGTATTTT. Amino acids: CASSLIGTGVTDTQYF. V usage is TRBV7-3 and J usage is TRBJ2-3, with 7 nucleotides matching TRBD1. The CDR3 has 16 amino acids. After removal of 1 base from V and 2 bases from J, the junction contained 6 bases not matched to a gene. Germline CDR1 and CDR2: SGHTA and FQGTGA.

This rearrangement joins TRBV7-9 to TRBJ1-2, with 7 bases identical to TRBD1. Germline lookup yields CDR1 SEHNR and CDR2 FQNEAQ (reference sequence). V gave up 5 bases and J gave up 4 bases; unmatched junction bases: 7. The CDR3 is 14 residues long. CDR3 region: CASSPTGVFYGYTF. The CDR3 DNA reads as TGTGCCAGCAGCCCTACAGGGGTTTTCTATGGCTACACCTTC. Complete variable domain (other parts from reference TRBV7-9 and TRBJ1-2): DTGVSQNPRHKITKRGQNVTFRCDPISEHNRLYWYRQTLGQGPEFLTYFQNEAQLEKSRLLSDRFSAERPKGSFSTLEIQRTEQGDSAMYLCASSPTGVFYGYTFGSGTRLTVV.

The gene calls are TRBV6-1 and TRBJ2-5, with 8 bases identical to TRBD2. CDR1 is MNHNS and CDR2 is SASEGT in the germline V gene. J lost 5 bases, V lost 0 bases, and 8 bases had no gene match. The CDR3 contains 16 residues. In DNA form, the CDR3 reads TGTGCCAGCAGTGAAGCATGGGGAGCGGGAGTTGAGACCCAGTACTTC. Its protein product is CASSEAWGAGVETQYF.

The chain employs TRBV5-8 and TRBJ2-3; TRBD2 aligns across 8 bases. CDR3 size: 15 residues. J gave up 3 bases and V 4 bases, and 7 bases lay outside the gene matches. The germline CDR1 and CDR2 sequences are SGHTS and YDEGEE. The CDR3 nucleotides are TGTGCCAGCAGCCTCTCGGGGGGGCCAACAGATACGCAGTATTTT. The encoded protein is CASSLSGGPTDTQYF.

V is TRBV28 and J is TRBJ1-5; 11 bases align to TRBD1. Germline lookup yields CDR1 MDHEN and CDR2 SYDVKM. The CDR3 contains 18 residues. J was trimmed by 2 bases and V by 8 bases; bases with no gene match: 14. CDR3 protein: CASWAGQGVVVGNQPQHF. CDR3 in DNA: TGTGCCAGCTGGGCGGGACAGGGGGTGGTGGTTGGCAATCAGCCCCAGCATTTT.

The chain recombines TRBV7-2 with TRBJ2-6; TRBD1 agrees at 8 bases. Germline CDR1 SGHTA, CDR2 FQGNSA. The CDR3 covers 17 residues. The V and J ends lost 0 bases and 2 bases, in that order; junction bases with no gene match: 3. CDR3 DNA: TGTGCCAGCAGCTTAGCAGGACAGGGTGCTGGGGCCAACGTCCTGACTTTC. Its protein product is CASSLAGQGAGANVLTF.

This clone was recorded a few times. This rearrangement joins TRBV7-3 to TRBJ2-1; D gene unclear. The length of the CDR3 is 14 residues. Germline V gene data show CDR1 as SGHTA and CDR2 as FQGTGA. The V gene lost 0 bases and the J gene lost 5 bases, with 8 bases spanning the gap. CDR3 bases: TGTGCCAGCAGCTTAACGGCCTCTGACAATGAGCAGTTCTTC. This gives the protein CASSLTASDNEQFF.

The V call is TRBV6-5, the J call TRBJ1-4; D uncertain. Germline CDR1 is MNHEY and CDR2 is SVGAGI. CDR3 length: 15 residues. Trimming cost V 5 bases and J 7 bases, with 17 bases left between them. The CDR3, as DNA: TGTGCCAGCAGTAAAACCATGGCGGTAGCTGAAAAACTGTTTTTT. Its protein is CASSKTMAVAEKLFF.

This clone was found once. The chain recombines TRBV29-1 with TRBJ2-1, with 11 bases aligning to TRBD2. Germline-derived CDR1 and CDR2 are SQVTM and ANQGSEA. The CDR3 sequence is 15 residues long. Germline trimming cut 1 base from V and 4 bases from J; bases unmatched to any gene: 3. The CDR3 here is CSVEAGLAGYNEQFF. The CDR3 region has the DNA TGCAGCGTTGAAGCCGGACTAGCGGGTTACAATGAGCAGTTCTTC.